One TCR beta chain is described in this entry. This sample also contains other DNA sequences that code for the same CDR3. Original handling: Estimates of nucleated cell counts were drawn from the amplification of reference gene primers. Sequencing was performed with immunoSEQ multiplex PCR; in TCRdb, only in-frame clones are kept and a portion is missing. V and J calls and clone size are those listed in that table; D and trimming were worked out from the DNA. The sample has approximately 290,000 clones, roughly 80% seen once. This sample is part of a study of blood T cell repertoires in COVID-19. Turning to the study itself: COVID-19 samples collected from the United States, Italy and Spain covered acute and convalescent phases. In each case, the material was cDNA or gDNA derived from T cells, B-cell-depleted T cells, or PBMCs.

The CDR3 length is 14 residues. In germline, CDR1 is MNHNS, CDR2 SASEGT. Trimming shortened V by 1 base and J by 0 bases, and 4 bases separated the two germline ends. Followed longitudinally, the Seattle patients had been enrolled during active infection. The sequence came from a person between 70 and 80 years old with COVID-19, enrolled during active disease. V usage is TRBV6-1 and J usage is TRBJ1-5, with D unresolved. The source material was peripheral blood. The CDR3 here is CASSEGSSNQPQHF. The CDR3 nucleotides are TGTGCCAGCAGTGAAGGGAGTAGCAATCAGCCCCAGCATTTT.